The clone carrying this T cell receptor (beta chain) was seen once. The antigen remains undetermined. The PCR used 60 Vbeta and 13 Jbeta primers. Method: immunoSEQ multiplex PCR; TCRdb's copy keeps in-frame clones and lacks some. Of roughly 260,000 clones in the sample, approximately 84% are singletons; the top ten hold about 2%. This sample was included in a study of cytomegalovirus exposure and HLA in healthy donors. Regarding the study as a whole: In vitro assays verified that three CMV-associated chains recognized CMV antigens specifically. Reported findings show TCR beta sequences accurately forecast HLA-A and HLA-B alleles in most subjects. In a later analysis, compared with equally common non-associated chains, HLA-associated beta chains were more expanded.

CDR1 and CDR2 (germline): SGHRS, YFSETQ. The CDR3 is 15 amino acids. The origin of this receptor is a woman between 40 and 50 years old in good health and CMV-seropositive. The chain uses TRBV5-1 and TRBJ2-5; 10 bases match TRBD2. Gene TRBJ2-7 matches the end of the DNA better, so the J call may be wrong. Input material: PBMCs. CDR3 in amino acids: CASSLSSGSSYEQYF. As DNA, the CDR3 is TGCGCCAGCAGCTTGTCTAGCGGGAGCTCCTACGAGCAGTACTTC.